The 10 T cell receptor beta chains below come from one sample, sequenced in a study of a mutant IDH1 vaccine in newly diagnosed glioma. Which antigens these TCRs recognize remains unknown. Noted time point: week 5, during vaccination. The study gave 300 ug of mutant IDH1 20-mer peptide per vaccine dose, with topical imiquimod. Sequencing was performed with immunoSEQ multiplex PCR; in TCRdb, only in-frame clones are kept and a portion is missing. The data contain 25,000 to 30,000 clones, roughly 84% of them singletons. This sample comprised PBMCs, obtained from a glioma patient whose treatment included an IDH1 peptide vaccine. These receptors originate from a man in his forties with glioma. Some clones in this sample may be carry-over from other donors' samples.

This rearrangement joins TRBV4-1 to TRBJ2-7; no definite D call. This CDR3 is built from 16 residues. Germline V gene lookup returns CDR1 MGHRA and CDR2 YSYEKL. Trimming shortened V by 0 bases and J by 2 bases, and 14 bases separated the two germline ends. The CDR3 region is CASSQEESAGTYEQYF. The DNA for the CDR3 is TGCGCCAGCAGCCAAGAAGAAAGTGCCGGAACCTACGAGCAGTACTTC.

This rearrangement joins TRBV19 to TRBJ1-1, with 11 bases matching TRBD1. The CDR3 sequence is 13 residues long. Germline assignment: CDR1 LNHDA and CDR2 SQIVND (reference sequence). J gave up 12 bases and V 5 bases, and 8 bases lay outside the gene matches. The CDR3 is CASSDRDRGKTFF. The CDR3 DNA follows: TGTGCCAGTAGTGATCGGGACAGGGGGAAAACTTTCTTT. The full variable domain, in which reference TRBV19 and TRBJ1-1 provide the parts outside the CDR3, is DGGITQSPKYLFRKEGQNVTLSCEQNLNHDAMYWYRQDPGQGLRLIYYSQIVNDFQKGDIAEGYSVSREKKESFPLTVTSAQKNPTAFYLCASSDRDRGKTFFGQGTRLTVV.

The CDR3 nucleotides read TGTGCCAGCAGCGTAGGGGGACAGGGGTTGTTAGGGACCCAGTACTTC. Its protein is CASSVGGQGLLGTQYF. V is TRBV7-2 and J is TRBJ2-5; 10 bases are shared with TRBD1. The V segment lost 5 bases and the J segment 7 bases; nucleotides outside the gene matches: 13. The germline CDR1 and CDR2 sequences are SGHTA and FQGNSA. The CDR3 is made up of 16 amino acids.

The V call is TRBV5-1, the J call TRBJ2-1, with TRBD2 matching over 11 bases. Germline V gene lookup returns CDR1 SGHRS and CDR2 YFSETQ. Germline trimming cut 6 bases from V and 7 bases from J; bases unmatched to any gene: 12. This CDR3 has 16 residues. DNA of the CDR3: TGCGCCAGCACCCGGTCAGGTAGCGGGGGGGCTAATGAGCAGTTCTTC. It translates to CASTRSGSGGANEQFF.

CDR3 region: CASSFQGGTEAFF. The CDR3 nucleotides are TGTGCCAGCAGCTTTCAGGGGGGCACTGAAGCTTTCTTT. This rearrangement joins TRBV11-2 to TRBJ1-1; 7 nucleotides match TRBD1. Trimming at V came to 3 bases and at J to 4 bases, leaving 2 bases not matched to a gene. CDR3 size: 13 residues. CDR1 is SGHAT, CDR2 FQNNGV, per germline.

By frequency in the sample, this clone is medium-sized. This chain joins TRBV19 and TRBJ1-1, with D possibly TRBD1 on 5 matching bases. The CDR3 consists of 15 residues. Germline V gives CDR1 LNHDA, CDR2 SQIVND (reference sequence). V was clipped by 10 bases and J by 1 base, with 19 bases between them. This CDR3 reads CATRTDKVENTEAFF. The CDR3 nucleotides are TGTGCCACCAGGACGGACAAGGTGGAGAACACTGAAGCTTTCTTT. The full variable domain, its missing parts supplied by reference TRBV19 and TRBJ1-1, is DGGITQSPKYLFRKEGQNVTLSCEQNLNHDAMYWYRQDPGQGLRLIYYSQIVNDFQKGDIAEGYSVSREKKESFPLTVTSAQKNPTAFYLCATRTDKVENTEAFFGQGTRLTVV.

This chain uses TRBV11-2 with TRBJ1-1, with a possible D match to TRBD1 (5 bases). V lost 6 bases to trimming and J lost 11 bases, with 19 bases between them. Germline CDR1 and CDR2: SGHAT and FQNNGV. The CDR3 totals 13 residues. CDR3 protein: CASSPLTGLGAFF. The CDR3 DNA sequence: TGTGCCAGCAGTCCACTCACAGGACTCGGGGCTTTCTTT.

V and J are TRBV25-1 and TRBJ2-1; D gene unclear. Trimming removed 7 bases at V and 4 bases at J, with 11 bases between. CDR3 length: 13 amino acids. Germline V gene sequence: CDR1 MGHDK, CDR2 SYGVNS. The CDR3, as DNA: TGTGCCAGCACTGCGAGGCAATACAATGAGCAGTTCTTC. It codes for CASTARQYNEQFF.

The chain carries TRBV4-3 and TRBJ1-2; 7 bases map to TRBD1. The CDR3 spans 12 residues. CDR1 LGHNA and CDR2 YSLEER come from the germline V gene. Trimming removed 4 bases from V and 5 bases from J; junction bases left unmatched: 1. The CDR3 DNA is TGCGCCAGCAGCCGACAGGGTTATGGCTACACCTTC. Translated: CASSRQGYGYTF.

The count of this clone is one. The DNA of the CDR3 is TGTGCCAGCAGCCTCAGGACGGGCACTGAAGCTTTCTTT. Its translation: CASSLRTGTEAFF. V gene TRBV7-9 combines with J gene TRBJ1-1; D call uncertain. In germline, CDR1 is SEHNR, CDR2 FQNEAQ (reference sequence). The CDR3 is made up of 13 amino acids. Deletions cut 5 bases from V and 4 bases from J, with 11 bases between.